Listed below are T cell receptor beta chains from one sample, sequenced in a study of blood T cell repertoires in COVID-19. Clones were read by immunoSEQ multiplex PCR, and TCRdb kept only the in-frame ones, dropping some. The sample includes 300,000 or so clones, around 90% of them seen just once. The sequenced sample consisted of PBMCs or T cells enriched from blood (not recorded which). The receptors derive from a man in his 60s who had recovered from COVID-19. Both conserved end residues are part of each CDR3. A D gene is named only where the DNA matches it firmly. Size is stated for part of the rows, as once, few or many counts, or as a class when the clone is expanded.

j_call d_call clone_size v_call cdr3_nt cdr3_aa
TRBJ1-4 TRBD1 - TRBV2 TGTGCCGGATTAAGGGGGCGCGGACGTGAAAAACTGTTTTTT CAGLRGRGREKLFF
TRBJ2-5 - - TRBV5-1 TGCGCCAGCAGCTTACAACGGACAGGAGGGTTAGAGACCCAGTACTTC CASSLQRTGGLETQYF
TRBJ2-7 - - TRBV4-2 TGTGCCAGCAGCCAACCCCAGGTTTCGATCTCTCCCTCCTACGAGCAGTACTTC CASSQPQVSISPSYEQYF
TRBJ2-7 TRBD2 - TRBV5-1 TGCGCCAGCAGCTTGGCCGGGGGGGCACCCTACGAGCAGTACTTC CASSLAGGAPYEQYF
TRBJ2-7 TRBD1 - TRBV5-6 TGTGCCAGCAGCTTGGAGATGGGACAGAGATACGAGCAGTACTTC CASSLEMGQRYEQYF
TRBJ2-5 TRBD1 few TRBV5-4 TGTGCCAGCAGCCGGGACAGGGAAGAGACCCAGTACTTC CASSRDREETQYF
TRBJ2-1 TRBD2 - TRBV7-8 TGTGCCAGCAGCCCACGACTAGCAAGAGAGCAGTTCTTC CASSPRLAREQFF
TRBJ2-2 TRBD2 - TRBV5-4 TGTGCCAGCAGCTTGGGTGTCGGGGGGGTATCGAACACCGGGGAGCTGTTTTTT CASSLGVGGVSNTGELFF
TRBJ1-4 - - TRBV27 TGTGCCAGCAGTCTGCTTCGAGTGCCTAATGAAAAACTGTTTTTT CASSLLRVPNEKLFF
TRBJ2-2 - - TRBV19 TGTGCCAGTAGTCCTAACCCGGGTCCAAAGACCGGGGAGCTGTTTTTT CASSPNPGPKTGELFF
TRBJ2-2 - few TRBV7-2 TGTGCCAGCAGCTTATATCGGGCCGGGGAGCTGTTTTTT CASSLYRAGELFF
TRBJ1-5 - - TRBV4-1 TGCGCCAGCAGCCCTGCACTACATAGCAATCAGCCCCAGCATTTT CASSPALHSNQPQHF
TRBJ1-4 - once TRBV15 TGTGCCACCAGCAGAGGGGAAGGGGCGCTGGCTAATGAAAAACTGTTTTTT CATSRGEGALANEKLFF
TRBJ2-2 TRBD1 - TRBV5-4 TGTGCCAGCAGCTTAACAGGGGGAAGCGGGGAGCTGTTTTTT CASSLTGGSGELFF
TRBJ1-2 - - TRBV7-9 TGTGCCAGCAGCTTGGTGACAGTGGACTATGGCTACACCTTC CASSLVTVDYGYTF
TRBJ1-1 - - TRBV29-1 TGCAGCGTTGGAGAGGAGGGCACTGAAGCTTTCTTT CSVGEEGTEAFF
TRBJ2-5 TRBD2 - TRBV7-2 TGTGCCAGCAGCACAAGCGGGGGTAAACAAGAGACCCAGTACTTC CASSTSGGKQETQYF
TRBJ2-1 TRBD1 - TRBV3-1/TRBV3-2 TGTGCCAGCAGCCAGAGACAGGGGGCGGCTGAGCAGTTCTTC CASSQRQGAAEQFF
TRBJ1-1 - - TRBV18 TGTGCCAGCTCACCACCGGCCCGGGGGGTCACTGAAGCTTTCTTT CASSPPARGVTEAFF
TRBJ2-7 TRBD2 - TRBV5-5 TGTGCCAGCAGCCCCGGGGGAGGGCGCGAGCAGTACTTC CASSPGGGREQYF
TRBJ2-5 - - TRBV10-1 TGCGCCAGCAGTGAGGACCGGGAATCAGAGACCCAGTACTTC CASSEDRESETQYF
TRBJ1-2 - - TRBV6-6 TGTGCCAGCAGGGCGGGGCGGGACTATGGCTACACCTTC CASRAGRDYGYTF
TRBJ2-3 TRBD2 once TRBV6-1 TGTGCCAGCAGTGAAGATCGGACTAGATCCGATACGCAGTATTTT CASSEDRTRSDTQYF
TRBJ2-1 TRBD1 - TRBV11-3 TGTGCCAGCAGCTTAGATCGAAACAGGGGCCTGTTCTTC CASSLDRNRGLFF
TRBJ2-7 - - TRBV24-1 TGTGCCACCAGTGATTCAAGGGGGGGAGGTCGCGAGCAGTACTTC CATSDSRGGGREQYF
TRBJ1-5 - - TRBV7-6 TGTGCCAGCAGCCCGACCAGGGATCAGCCCCAGCATTTT CASSPTRDQPQHF
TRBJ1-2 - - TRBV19 TGTGCCAGTCAGCGGGGACCCTATGGCTACACCTTC CASQRGPYGYTF
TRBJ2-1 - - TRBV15 TGTGCCACCAGCAGGCGGTCGGGGTCCTACAATGAGCAGTTCTTC CATSRRSGSYNEQFF
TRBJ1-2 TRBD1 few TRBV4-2 TGTGCCAGCAGCCAGGAACGGGTGGCACAGGGGAGTTATGGCTACACCTTC CASSQERVAQGSYGYTF
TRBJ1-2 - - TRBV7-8 TGTGCCAGCAGCTTTAGGACACTCAGAACTGGCTACACCTTC CASSFRTLRTGYTF
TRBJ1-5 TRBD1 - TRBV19 TGTGCCAGTAGTAAGGGGACAGCTTTCAATCAGCCCCAGCATTTT CASSKGTAFNQPQHF
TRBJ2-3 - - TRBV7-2 TGTGCCAGCAGCTTGAGAATCAGCACAGATACGCAGTATTTT CASSLRISTDTQYF
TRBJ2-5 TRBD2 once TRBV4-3 TGCGCCAGCAGCCAAGAGTCTAGCGGGGAGACCCAGTACTTC CASSQESSGETQYF
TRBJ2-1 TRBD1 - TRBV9 TGTGCCAGCAGCGTAGGGAGTACAGGGGGGAATAATGAGCAGTTCTTC CASSVGSTGGNNEQFF
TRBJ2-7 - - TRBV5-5 TGTGCCAGCAGCTTGTCGGAGCCCGAGCAGTACTTC CASSLSEPEQYF
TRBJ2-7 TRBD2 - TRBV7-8 TGTGCCAGCAGCTTACCCGCTAGCGGGGGCTACGAGCAGTACTTC CASSLPASGGYEQYF
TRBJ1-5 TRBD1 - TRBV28 TGTGCCAGCAGGTCGGACAGGGGGAATCAGCCCCAGCATTTT CASRSDRGNQPQHF
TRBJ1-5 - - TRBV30 TGTGCCTGGAGTGTATCGGGGAGCAATCAGCCCCAGCATTTT CAWSVSGSNQPQHF
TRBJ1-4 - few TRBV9 TGTGCCAGCAGCGCCACAGGGTTGACTAATGAAAAACTGTTTTTT CASSATGLTNEKLFF
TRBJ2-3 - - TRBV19 TGTGCCAGTAGTACCCCGACATTTGCTAGCACAGATACGCAGTATTTT CASSTPTFASTDTQYF
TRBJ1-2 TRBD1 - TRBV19 TGTGCCAGTAACACAGGGGCGGGGTATGGCTACACCTTC CASNTGAGYGYTF
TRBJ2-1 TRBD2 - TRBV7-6 TGTGCCAGCAGCCCCTGGGGTAGCGGGAGCTCCTACAATGAGCAGTTCTTC CASSPWGSGSSYNEQFF
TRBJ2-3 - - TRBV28 TGTGCCAGCAGCATCCCCCCGGGGTCGGCGGGGTACACAGATACGCAGTATTTT CASSIPPGSAGYTDTQYF
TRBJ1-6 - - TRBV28 TGTGCCAGCAGGGGTGACTGGAGCTCCTATAATTCACCCCTCCACTTT CASRGDWSSYNSPLHF
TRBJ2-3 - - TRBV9 TGTGCCAGCAGCGTAGCTTGGGGGGACCCCCCAGATACGCAGTATTTT CASSVAWGDPPDTQYF
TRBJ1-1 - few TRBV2 TGTGCCAGCAGTACTTTCGGGGGCACTGAAGCTTTCTTT CASSTFGGTEAFF
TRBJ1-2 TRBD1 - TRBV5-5 TGTGCCAGCAGCCTCTCCGGGACAGGGGTCCGGATTAACAACTATGGCTACACCTTC CASSLSGTGVRINNYGYTF
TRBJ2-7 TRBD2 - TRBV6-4 TGTGCCAGCAGGGAAGGACTAGCGGGCGCCATCTACGAGCAGTACTTC CASREGLAGAIYEQYF
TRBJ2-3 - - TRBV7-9 TGTGCCAGCAGCTTTGGCCTGAGCGACAGCACAGATACGCAGTATTTT CASSFGLSDSTDTQYF
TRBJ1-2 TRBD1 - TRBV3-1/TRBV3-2 TGTGCCAGCAGCCTCGGGACAGGGCATTATGGCTACACCTTC CASSLGTGHYGYTF
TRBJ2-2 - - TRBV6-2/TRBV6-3 TGTGCCAGCAGTTGGACAGCTAACACCGGGGAGCTGTTTTTT CASSWTANTGELFF
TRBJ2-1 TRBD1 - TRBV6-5 TGTGCCAGCATCAAAACAGGGGGATTTAACAATGAGCAGTTCTTC CASIKTGGFNNEQFF
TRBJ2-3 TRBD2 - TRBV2 TGTGCCAGCAGCAAAGGGGCAAGCGGGATAGGAGATACGCAGTATTTT CASSKGASGIGDTQYF
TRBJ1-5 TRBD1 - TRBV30 TGTGCCTGGAGGAAGACAGGGGAGGGCAATCAGCCCCAGCATTTT CAWRKTGEGNQPQHF
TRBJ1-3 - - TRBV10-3 TGTGCCATCAGCCCAAAAACAGGGAATGGAAACACCATATATTTT CAISPKTGNGNTIYF
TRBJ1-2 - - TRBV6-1 TGTGCCAGCAGTGAAGGATGGACAGTCTATGGCTACACCTTC CASSEGWTVYGYTF